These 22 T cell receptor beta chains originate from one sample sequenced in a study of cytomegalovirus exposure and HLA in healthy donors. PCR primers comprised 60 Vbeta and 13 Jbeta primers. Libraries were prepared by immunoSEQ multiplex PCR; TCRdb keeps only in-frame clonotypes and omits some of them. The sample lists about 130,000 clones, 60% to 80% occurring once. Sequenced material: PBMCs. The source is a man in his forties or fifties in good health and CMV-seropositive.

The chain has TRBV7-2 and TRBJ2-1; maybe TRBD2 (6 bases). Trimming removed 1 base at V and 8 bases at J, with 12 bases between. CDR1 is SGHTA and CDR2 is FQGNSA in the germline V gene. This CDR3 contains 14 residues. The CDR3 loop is CASSLVGGNDEQFF. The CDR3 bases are TGTGCCAGCAGCTTAGTCGGCGGGAACGATGAGCAGTTCTTC.

The CDR3 region has the DNA TGTGCCAGCAGCTTAGGGGCTAGCGGCCAAGAGACCCAGTACTTC. Translating it yields CASSLGASGQETQYF. The V gene is TRBV13, the J gene TRBJ2-5, with 7 nucleotides matching TRBD2. Germline lookup yields CDR1 PRHDT and CDR2 FYEKMQ (reference sequence). The CDR3 length is 15 residues. J gave up 1 base and V 0 bases, and 2 bases lay outside the gene matches.

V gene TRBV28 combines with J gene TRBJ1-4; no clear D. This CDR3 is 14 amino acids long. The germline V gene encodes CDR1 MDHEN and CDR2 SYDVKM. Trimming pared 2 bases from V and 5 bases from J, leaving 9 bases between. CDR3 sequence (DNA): TGTGCCAGCAGTTTAGGCGGCGGCAATGAAAAACTGTTTTTT. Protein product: CASSLGGGNEKLFF.

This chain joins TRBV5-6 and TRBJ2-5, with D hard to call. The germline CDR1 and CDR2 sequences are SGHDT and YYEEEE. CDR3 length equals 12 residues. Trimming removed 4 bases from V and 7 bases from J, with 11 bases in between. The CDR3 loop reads CASSPPGGTQYF. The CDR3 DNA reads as TGTGCCAGCAGCCCTCCGGGTGGGACCCAGTACTTC.

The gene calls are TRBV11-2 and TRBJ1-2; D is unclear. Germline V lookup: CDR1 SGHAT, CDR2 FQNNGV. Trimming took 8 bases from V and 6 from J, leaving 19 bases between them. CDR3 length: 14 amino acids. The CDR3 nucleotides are TGTGCCAGCGCCCTGACACTTCAGACTAATGGCTACACCTTC. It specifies CASALTLQTNGYTF.

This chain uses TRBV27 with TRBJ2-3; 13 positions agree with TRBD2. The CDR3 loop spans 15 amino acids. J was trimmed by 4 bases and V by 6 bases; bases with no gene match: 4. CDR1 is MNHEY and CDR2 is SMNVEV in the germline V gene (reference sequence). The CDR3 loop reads CASSGLAGVADTQYF. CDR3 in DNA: TGTGCCAGCAGCGGACTAGCGGGAGTTGCAGATACGCAGTATTTT.

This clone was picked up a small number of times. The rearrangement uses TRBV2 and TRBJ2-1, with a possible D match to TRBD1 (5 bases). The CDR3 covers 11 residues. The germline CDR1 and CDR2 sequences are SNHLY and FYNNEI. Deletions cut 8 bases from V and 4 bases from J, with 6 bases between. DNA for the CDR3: TGTGCCAGCCAGGGTTACAATGAGCAGTTCTTC. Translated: CASQGYNEQFF.

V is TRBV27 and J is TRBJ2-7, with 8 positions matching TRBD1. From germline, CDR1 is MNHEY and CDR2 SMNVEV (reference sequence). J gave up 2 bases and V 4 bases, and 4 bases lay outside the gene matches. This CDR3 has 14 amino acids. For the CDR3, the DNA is TGTGCCAGCAGTTCCGGGGACAGGCCCTACGAGCAGTACTTC. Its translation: CASSSGDRPYEQYF.

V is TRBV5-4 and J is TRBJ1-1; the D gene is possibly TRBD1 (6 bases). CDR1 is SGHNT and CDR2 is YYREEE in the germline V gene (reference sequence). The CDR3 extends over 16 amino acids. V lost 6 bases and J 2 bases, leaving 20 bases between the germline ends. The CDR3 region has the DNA TGTGCCAGCACCAGGGGCGGGGGCCGGGGAAACACTGAAGCTTTCTTT. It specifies CASTRGGGRGNTEAFF.

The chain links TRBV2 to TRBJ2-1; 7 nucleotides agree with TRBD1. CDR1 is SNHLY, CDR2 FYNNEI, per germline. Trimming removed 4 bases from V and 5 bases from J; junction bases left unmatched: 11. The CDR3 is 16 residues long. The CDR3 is CASSVYRGTDNNEQFF. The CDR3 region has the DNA TGTGCCAGCAGTGTATATAGGGGGACAGACAACAATGAGCAGTTCTTC.

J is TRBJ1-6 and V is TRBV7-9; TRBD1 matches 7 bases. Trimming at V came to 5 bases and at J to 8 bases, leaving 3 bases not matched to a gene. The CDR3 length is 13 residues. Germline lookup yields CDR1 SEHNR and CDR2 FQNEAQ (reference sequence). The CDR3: CASSLTGDSPLHF. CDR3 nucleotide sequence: TGTGCCAGCAGCCTTACAGGGGATTCACCCCTCCACTTT. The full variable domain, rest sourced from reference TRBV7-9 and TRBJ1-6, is DTGVSQNPRHKITKRGQNVTFRCDPISEHNRLYWYRQTLGQGPEFLTYFQNEAQLEKSRLLSDRFSAERPKGSFSTLEIQRTEQGDSAMYLCASSLTGDSPLHFGNGTRLTVT.

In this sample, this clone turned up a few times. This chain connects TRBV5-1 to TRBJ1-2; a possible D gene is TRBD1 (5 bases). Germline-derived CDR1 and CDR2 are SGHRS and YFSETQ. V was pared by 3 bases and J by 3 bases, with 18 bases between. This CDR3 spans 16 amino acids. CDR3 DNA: TGCGCCAGCAGCTCCCGGGGCTTGGGGAGGGACTATGGCTACACCTTC. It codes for CASSSRGLGRDYGYTF. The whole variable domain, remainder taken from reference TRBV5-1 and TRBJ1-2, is KAGVTQTPRYLIKTRGQQVTLSCSPISGHRSVSWYQQTPGQGLQFLFEYFSETQRNKGNFPGRFSGRQFSNSRSEMNVSTLELGDSALYLCASSSRGLGRDYGYTFGSGTRLTVV.

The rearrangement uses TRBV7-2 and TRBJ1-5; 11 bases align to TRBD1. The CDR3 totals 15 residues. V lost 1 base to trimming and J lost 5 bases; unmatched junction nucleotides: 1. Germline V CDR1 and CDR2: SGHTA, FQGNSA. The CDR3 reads CASSLGTGGHQPQHF. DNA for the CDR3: TGTGCCAGCAGCTTAGGGACAGGGGGCCATCAGCCCCAGCATTTT.

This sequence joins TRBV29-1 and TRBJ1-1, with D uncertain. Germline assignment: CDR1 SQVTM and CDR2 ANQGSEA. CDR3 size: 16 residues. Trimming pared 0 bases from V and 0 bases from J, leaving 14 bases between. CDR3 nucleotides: TGCAGCGTTGAAGATACGGGTCGCTTGCTGAACACTGAAGCTTTCTTT. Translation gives CSVEDTGRLLNTEAFF.

The CDR3 nucleotides are TGTGCCAGCCGGTACCGGGACAGGGTTAGGGAGCAGTACTTC. Protein product: CASRYRDRVREQYF. The chain carries TRBV27 and TRBJ2-7, with TRBD1 matching over 9 bases. Losses at the gene ends were 8 bases for V and 7 bases for J; bases not matched to a gene: 12. Germline-derived CDR1 and CDR2 are MNHEY and SMNVEV (reference sequence). The CDR3 covers 14 residues.

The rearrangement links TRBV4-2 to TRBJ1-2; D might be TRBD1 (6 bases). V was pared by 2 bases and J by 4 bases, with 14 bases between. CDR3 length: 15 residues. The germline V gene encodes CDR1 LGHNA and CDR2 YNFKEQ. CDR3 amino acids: CASSQTDRSGYGYTF. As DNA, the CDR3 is TGTGCCAGCAGCCAAACTGACAGGTCGGGCTATGGCTACACCTTC.

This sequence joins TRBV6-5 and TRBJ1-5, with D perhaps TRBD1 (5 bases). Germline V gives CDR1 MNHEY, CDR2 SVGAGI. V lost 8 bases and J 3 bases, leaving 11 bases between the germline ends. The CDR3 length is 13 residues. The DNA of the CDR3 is TGTGCCAGCCGGGGGACGTACAATCAGCCCCAGCATTTT. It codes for CASRGTYNQPQHF.

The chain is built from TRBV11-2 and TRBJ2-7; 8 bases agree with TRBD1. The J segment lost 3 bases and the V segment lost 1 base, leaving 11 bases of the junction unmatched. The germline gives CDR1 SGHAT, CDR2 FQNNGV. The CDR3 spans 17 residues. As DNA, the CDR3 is TGTGCCAGCAGCTTAGCAAGGGGCAGGGGGCGTTTCTACGAGCAGTACTTC. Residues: CASSLARGRGRFYEQYF.

The CDR3 nucleotides read TGCGCCAGCAGCTTGGTTGCGGGGCCCTCCACAGATACGCAGTATTTT. It translates to CASSLVAGPSTDTQYF. The chain is built from TRBV5-1 and TRBJ2-3, with D tentatively TRBD2 (6 bases). The CDR3 spans 16 residues. Germline V gene data show CDR1 as SGHRS and CDR2 as YFSETQ. V lost 0 bases and J 2 bases, leaving 13 bases between the germline ends.

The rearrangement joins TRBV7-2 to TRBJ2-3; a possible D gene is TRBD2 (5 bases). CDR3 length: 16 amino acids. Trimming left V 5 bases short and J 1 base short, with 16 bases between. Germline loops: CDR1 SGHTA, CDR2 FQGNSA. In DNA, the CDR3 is TGTGCCAGCAGCACCCGGGTTAGCGTGGGCACAGATACGCAGTATTTT. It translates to CASSTRVSVGTDTQYF.

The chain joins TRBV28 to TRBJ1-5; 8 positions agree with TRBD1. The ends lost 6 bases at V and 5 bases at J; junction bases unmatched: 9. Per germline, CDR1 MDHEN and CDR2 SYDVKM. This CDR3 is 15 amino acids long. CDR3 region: CASSRTGRGDQPQHF. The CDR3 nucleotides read TGTGCCAGCAGCCGGACAGGGCGAGGGGATCAGCCCCAGCATTTT.

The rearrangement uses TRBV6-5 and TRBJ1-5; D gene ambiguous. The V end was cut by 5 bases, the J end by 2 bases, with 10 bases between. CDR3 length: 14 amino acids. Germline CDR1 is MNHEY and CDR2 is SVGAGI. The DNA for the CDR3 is TGTGCCAGCAGTCCGTTCGGTGGCAATCAGCCCCAGCATTTT. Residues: CASSPFGGNQPQHF.